This T cell receptor beta chain originates from a study of T cell responses to AZD1222 COVID-19 vaccine. General study points: The donors showed a predominance of white British ancestry and of females, with possible underestimation of clonal diversity.

Sequenced by immunoSEQ multiplex PCR; TCRdb stores in-frame clones only, minus some. The sample includes more than 100,000 clones, 85% of them seen just once. The V gene lost 1 base and the J gene lost 0 bases, with 7 bases spanning the gap. Germline CDR1 SGHTA, CDR2 FQGTGA. The CDR3 contains 16 residues. About this clone: Its specificity is not known.

V usage is TRBV7-3 and J usage is TRBJ1-6; no clear D. The input for sequencing was peripheral blood, taken 28 days after the second dose of the MenACWY control vaccine. The clonotype comes from an adult who received the MenACWY meningococcal vaccine as a control. The CDR3 nucleotides are TGTGCCAGCAGCTTAAGTGCTAGCTCCTATAATTCACCCCTCCACTTT. It codes for CASSLSASSYNSPLHF.